The 6 T cell receptor beta chains below all came from one sample that was sequenced in a study of shared clonotypes between healthy human individuals. Using immunoSEQ multiplex PCR, the repertoire was profiled, and TCRdb retains in-frame clones only, with some absent. The sample consists of roughly 2.5 million clones, 90% to 95% of them appearing once. Sequenced sample: naive CD4+ T cells sorted from blood. Subset described: CD45RA+ positively selected. The source is a young man in good health.

The V and J genes are TRBV29-1 and TRBJ2-5; 11 bases map to TRBD1. Trimming at V came to 4 bases and at J to 3 bases, leaving 7 bases not matched to a gene. Germline CDR1 reads SQVTM; CDR2 reads ANQGSEA. This CDR3 comprises 15 residues. DNA of the CDR3: TGCAGCGTTGCTAGGGCGGGACAGGGGGAAGAGACCCAGTACTTC. Residues: CSVARAGQGEETQYF.

This chain connects TRBV6-1 to TRBJ2-7; 9 positions agree with TRBD2. The germline V gene encodes CDR1 MNHNS and CDR2 SASEGT. The CDR3 runs 14 residues. With 7 bases clipped from V and 2 bases from J, the junction kept 6 bases outside the gene matches. As DNA, the CDR3 is TGTGCCAGCATGATAGCGGGGGTTACCTACGAGCAGTACTTC. Protein sequence: CASMIAGVTYEQYF.

Points on this clone: The same CDR3 is also encoded by other DNA sequences in this sample. This chain joins TRBV28 and TRBJ2-7; 11 positions agree with TRBD2. Germline V gene sequence: CDR1 MDHEN, CDR2 SYDVKM. V lost 6 bases, J lost 4 bases, and 8 bases stayed unmatched. The CDR3 covers 15 residues. The CDR3: CASSSGTSGVYEQYF. The CDR3 nucleotides read TGTGCCAGCAGCTCCGGGACTAGCGGAGTTTACGAGCAGTACTTC. The whole variable domain, remainder taken from reference TRBV28 and TRBJ2-7, is DVKVTQSSRYLVKRTGEKVFLECVQDMDHENMFWYRQDPGLGLRLIYFSYDVKMKEKGDIPEGYSVSREKKERFSLILESASTNQTSMYLCASSSGTSGVYEQYFGPGTRLTVT.

Note on this clone: Distinct nucleotide sequences in the sample also encode this CDR3. V usage is TRBV12-5 and J usage is TRBJ2-3; tentatively, D is TRBD2 (5 bases). The V end was cut by 5 bases, the J end by 0 bases, with 12 bases between. Germline CDR1 is LGHNT and CDR2 is FRNRAP. The CDR3 covers 15 residues. CDR3 coding DNA: TGTGCTAGTGGTCAGAGCAGGACTAGCACAGATACGCAGTATTTT. The encoded protein is CASGQSRTSTDTQYF.

Comment on this clone: The same CDR3 can be traced to other DNA sequences in this sample. The rearrangement joins TRBV11-2 to TRBJ2-7, with D hard to call. V was shortened by 0 bases and J by 3 bases, with 9 bases between the two germline ends. Germline CDR1 is SGHAT and CDR2 is FQNNGV. CDR3 length equals 14 residues. The CDR3 sequence is CASSLERTSYEQYF. The CDR3 DNA follows: TGTGCCAGCAGCTTAGAACGAACGAGCTACGAGCAGTACTTC.

This clone showed up just once. This sequence joins TRBV6-1 and TRBJ1-1, with 9 bases matching TRBD1. Germline CDR1 reads MNHNS; CDR2 reads SASEGT. This CDR3 spans 17 amino acids. V lost 4 bases, J lost 1 base, and 10 bases stayed unmatched. CDR3 nucleotides: TGTGCCAGCAGTGGTTACCGGACAGGGGACAAGAACACTGAAGCTTTCTTT. This translates into CASSGYRTGDKNTEAFF.